The rows below give T cell receptor beta chains drawn from one sample of a study of blood T cells in healthy people across ages. TCRdb reanalysed the 5' RACE reads using MiXCR and keeps one entry per CDR3 protein. The data contain roughly 1,800,000 distinct CDR3 sequences, 49% of them singletons. The sequenced sample was blood. The receptor source for this set is a woman aged 40 to 50 in good health. Each CDR3 is given with its conserved first and last residue. A D gene is named only where the DNA matches it firmly. Only part of the rows carry a size: once, few, many, or a class if the clone is expanded.

>TRBV5-1|NA|TRBJ1-2|NA|14
CASSDRQTSNGYTF
TGCGCCAGCAGCGACCGACAGACGAGTAATGGCTACACCTTC
>TRBV7-2|TRBD2|TRBJ2-3|once|15
CASSSPTSGAHTRYF
TGTGCCAGCAGCTCCCCGACTAGCGGGGCTCATACGCGGTATTTT
>TRBV20-1|NA|TRBJ1-2|NA|13
CSAPRDGVYGYTF
TGCAGTGCTCCTCGGGACGGAGTCTATGGCTACACCTTC
>TRBV18|NA|TRBJ2-7|NA|15
CASSLRATPSYEQYF
TGTGCCAGCTCACTCCGGGCTACCCCTTCCTACGAGCAGTACTTC
>TRBV9|NA|TRBJ1-6|few|14
CASSVAGDNSPLHF
TGTGCCAGCAGCGTTGCAGGGGATAATTCACCCCTCCACTTT
>TRBV28|NA|TRBJ1-4|NA|12
CASLTRKEKLFF
TGTGCCAGCCTGACCCGTAAGGAAAAACTGTTTTTT
>TRBV3-1|NA|TRBJ2-5|few|16
CASSQSDKALQETQYF
TGTGCCAGCAGCCAATCGGACAAGGCCCTCCAAGAGACCCAGTACTTC
>TRBV15|NA|TRBJ2-7|NA|13
CATSLDQVDEQYF
TGTGCCACCAGTTTGGACCAAGTTGACGAGCAGTACTTC
>TRBV15|NA|TRBJ1-2|NA|15
CATSPPSHNDQGYTF
TGTGCCACCAGCCCACCGTCCCACAACGACCAAGGCTACACCTTC
>TRBV6-1|NA|TRBJ1-2|few|16
CASSEALRGGNYGYTF
TGTGCCAGCAGTGAAGCGCTTAGAGGGGGAAACTATGGCTACACCTTC
>TRBV7-4|NA|TRBJ2-5|many|14
CASSLATTQETQYF
TGTGCCAGCAGCTTAGCGACCACCCAAGAGACCCAGTACTTC
>TRBV7-2|TRBD2|TRBJ2-1|NA|19
CASSLVLGREVRRYNEQFF
TGTGCCAGCAGCTTAGTTTTGGGGAGGGAGGTAAGAAGGTACAATGAGCAGTTCTTC
>TRBV3-1|TRBD2|TRBJ2-6|few|17
CASSLSGGISGANVLTF
TGTGCCAGCAGCCTGAGCGGGGGGATCTCTGGGGCCAACGTCCTGACTTTC
>TRBV4-2|NA|TRBJ1-2|NA|14
CASSQAGTDYGYTF
TGTGCCAGCAGCCAAGCGGGCACGGACTATGGCTACACCTTC
>TRBV29-1|NA|TRBJ1-2|few|13
CSVGTAINYGYTF
TGCAGCGTTGGGACAGCAATTAACTATGGCTACACCTTC
>TRBV6-2/TRBV6-3|TRBD1|TRBJ2-4|NA|18
CASSSGGQGASVKNIQYF
TGTGCCAGCAGTTCGGGGGGACAGGGTGCTAGCGTCAAAAACATTCAGTACTTC
>TRBV25-1|NA|TRBJ2-3|NA|15
CASSGLTSVTDTQYF
TGTGCCAGCAGTGGTCTCACCTCCGTCACAGATACGCAGTATTTT
>TRBV27|TRBD1|TRBJ2-5|NA|16
CASSFTPDRGLETQYF
TGTGCCAGCAGTTTCACCCCGGACAGGGGGTTGGAGACCCAGTACTTC
>TRBV19|TRBD2|TRBJ2-7|NA|15
CASSIRGEGSYEQYF
TGTGCCAGTAGTATAAGAGGGGAGGGCTCCTACGAGCAGTACTTC
>TRBV29-1|TRBD1|TRBJ1-1|NA|14
CSVEGGQGEAEAFF
TGCAGCGTTGAAGGGGGACAGGGGGAGGCTGAAGCTTTCTTT
>TRBV28|TRBD1|TRBJ1-1|NA|14
CASSSPGQGSEAFF
TGTGCCAGCAGTTCCCCCGGACAGGGTTCTGAAGCTTTCTTT
>TRBV11-2|NA|TRBJ2-7|NA|15
CASSSSDDGDYEQYF
TGTGCCAGCAGCTCATCCGATGACGGGGACTACGAGCAGTACTTC
>TRBV7-8|TRBD2|TRBJ2-5|few|16
CASSLEPTSAKETQYF
TGTGCCAGCAGCTTAGAACCGACTAGCGCAAAAGAGACCCAGTACTTC
>TRBV6-5|NA|TRBJ2-6|few|18
CASSYSTAKGSGANVLTF
TGTGCCAGCAGTTACTCGACTGCTAAAGGGTCTGGGGCCAACGTCCTGACTTTC
>TRBV10-1|TRBD2|TRBJ2-1|once|17
CASSPTSGGSLHNEQFF
TGCGCCAGCAGTCCGACTAGCGGGGGGTCTTTACACAATGAGCAGTTCTTC
>TRBV6-6|NA|TRBJ1-2|NA|14
CASSYSLANYGYTF
TGTGCCAGCAGTTACTCGCTAGCTAACTATGGCTACACCTTC
>TRBV12-3/TRBV12-4|TRBD2|TRBJ2-1|NA|14
CASSLAGAQGEQFF
TGTGCCAGCAGCCTAGCGGGGGCGCAGGGTGAGCAGTTCTTC
>TRBV29-1|NA|TRBJ2-3|NA|11
CSVDMGDTQYF
TGCAGCGTTGATATGGGGGATACGCAGTATTTT
>TRBV6-5|NA|TRBJ2-2|NA|15
CASSYSWGNTGELFF
TGTGCCAGCAGTTACTCGTGGGGGAACACCGGGGAGCTGTTTTTT
>TRBV6-2/TRBV6-3|NA|TRBJ1-2|few|14
CASSLVRESYGYTF
TGTGCCAGCAGTTTAGTTCGGGAGAGCTATGGCTACACCTTC
>TRBV7-2|TRBD1|TRBJ2-7|NA|15
CASSFPDRGAYEQYF
TGTGCCAGCAGCTTCCCCGACAGGGGCGCCTACGAGCAGTACTTC